This TCR beta chain came from a study of T cell responses to AZD1222 COVID-19 vaccine. Method: immunoSEQ multiplex PCR; TCRdb's copy keeps in-frame clones and lacks some. The sample consists of 99,000 or so clones, around 90% of them appearing once. The CDR3 contains 15 residues. J lost 5 bases, V lost 2 bases, and 7 bases had no gene match. Germline CDR1 reads ENHRY; CDR2 reads SYGVKD. On this clone itself: What it binds is not known.

Study results and caveats: Researchers report vaccine-associated CD4 TCRs spanning spike, with dominance at 160-218 and 743-854. An increase in Spike-specific TCR breadth and depth was observed after two AZD1222 doses. Baseline seropositivity occurred in only a handful of AZD1222 recipients.

The TCR comes from an adult in good health. The specimen comprised peripheral blood, sampled on day 0 of AZD1222 vaccination. V is TRBV10-3 and J is TRBJ1-2; 8 bases are a match to TRBD1. CDR3 region: CAISEPGQGGYGYTF. The CDR3 nucleotides are TGTGCCATCAGTGAGCCCGGACAGGGAGGGTATGGCTACACCTTC.